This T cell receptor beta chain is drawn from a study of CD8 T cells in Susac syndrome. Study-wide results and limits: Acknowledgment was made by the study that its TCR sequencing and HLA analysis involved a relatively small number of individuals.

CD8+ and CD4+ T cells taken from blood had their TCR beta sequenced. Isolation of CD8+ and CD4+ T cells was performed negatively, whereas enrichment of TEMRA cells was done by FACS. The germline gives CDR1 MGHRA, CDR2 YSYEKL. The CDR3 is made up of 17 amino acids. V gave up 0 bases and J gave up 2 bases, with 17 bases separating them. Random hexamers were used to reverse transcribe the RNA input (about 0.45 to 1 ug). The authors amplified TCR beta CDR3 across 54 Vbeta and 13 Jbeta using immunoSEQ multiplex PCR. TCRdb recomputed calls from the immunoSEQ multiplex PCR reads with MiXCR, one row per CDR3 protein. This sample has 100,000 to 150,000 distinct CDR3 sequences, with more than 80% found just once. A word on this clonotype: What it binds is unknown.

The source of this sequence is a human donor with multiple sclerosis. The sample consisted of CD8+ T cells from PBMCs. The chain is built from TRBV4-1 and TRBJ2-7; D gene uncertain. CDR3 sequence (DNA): TGCGCCAGCAGCCAAGATCGTACAGAACAGTCTCCCTACGAGCAGTACGTC. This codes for CASSQDRTEQSPYEQYV.